The 3 T cell receptor beta chains below all came from one sample that was sequenced in a study of CD8 T cells in Susac syndrome. RNA was extracted with the RNeasy kit, and a quantity of about 0.45 to 1 ug was reverse transcribed using random hexamers. TCRdb re-derived calls from the immunoSEQ multiplex PCR reads in MiXCR, one entry per CDR3 protein. Seen here are fewer than 150,000 distinct CDR3 sequences, around 93% observed once, and the top ten hold 0.15% to 0.2%. Input material: CD8+ T cells from PBMCs. The source is a human donor with Susac syndrome.

The CDR3 loop is CSARSRGAGNTGELFF. The DNA of the CDR3 is TGCAGTGCTAGATCGCGGGGGGCGGGAAACACCGGGGAGCTGTTTTTT. The chain is built from TRBV20-1 and TRBJ2-2; 8 bases line up with TRBD2. CDR1 and CDR2 from the germline V gene are DFQATT and SNEGSKA (reference sequence). The CDR3 sequence is 16 residues long. With 2 bases clipped from V and 2 bases from J, the junction kept 7 bases outside the gene matches.

The V gene is TRBV27, the J gene TRBJ2-7; D might be TRBD2 (6 bases). This CDR3 comprises 14 residues. CDR1 and CDR2 (germline): MNHEY, SMNVEV (reference sequence). The ends were cut back, 8 bases at V and 1 base at J, with 15 bases in the middle. CDR3 nucleotides: TGTGCCAGCCAGGCCGCAGGAGGGTCCTACGAGCAGTACTTC. Its protein is CASQAAGGSYEQYF.

This clonotype came up once. This rearrangement joins TRBV29-1 to TRBJ1-2, with D maybe TRBD1 (5 bases). Germline CDR1 SQVTM, CDR2 ANQGSEA. V was cut by 4 bases and J by 7 bases, with 10 bases left in between. This CDR3 spans 11 amino acids. The CDR3 here is CSVAGGRGYTF. The CDR3 bases are TGCAGCGTTGCCGGGGGACGTGGCTACACCTTC. Together with reference TRBV29-1 and TRBJ1-2, the CDR3 gives the full variable domain: SAVISQKPSRDICQRGTSLTIQCQVDSQVTMMFWYRQQPGQSLTLIATANQGSEATYESGFVIDKFPISRPNLTFSTLTVSNMSPEDSSIYLCSVAGGRGYTFGSGTRLTVV.